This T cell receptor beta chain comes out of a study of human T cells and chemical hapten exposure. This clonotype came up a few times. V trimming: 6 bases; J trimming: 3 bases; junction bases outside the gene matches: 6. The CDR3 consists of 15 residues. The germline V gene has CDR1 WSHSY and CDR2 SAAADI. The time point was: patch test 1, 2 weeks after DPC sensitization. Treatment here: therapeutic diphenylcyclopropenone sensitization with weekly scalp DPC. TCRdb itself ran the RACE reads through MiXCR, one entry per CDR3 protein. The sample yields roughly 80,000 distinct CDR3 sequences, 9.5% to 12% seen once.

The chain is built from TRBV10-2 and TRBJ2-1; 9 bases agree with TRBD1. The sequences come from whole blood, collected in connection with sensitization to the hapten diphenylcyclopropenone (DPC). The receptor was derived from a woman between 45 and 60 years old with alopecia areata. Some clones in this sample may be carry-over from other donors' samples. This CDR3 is CASRAPGQGYNEQFF. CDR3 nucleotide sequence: TGCGCCAGCAGAGCCCCGGGACAGGGCTACAATGAGCAGTTCTTC.